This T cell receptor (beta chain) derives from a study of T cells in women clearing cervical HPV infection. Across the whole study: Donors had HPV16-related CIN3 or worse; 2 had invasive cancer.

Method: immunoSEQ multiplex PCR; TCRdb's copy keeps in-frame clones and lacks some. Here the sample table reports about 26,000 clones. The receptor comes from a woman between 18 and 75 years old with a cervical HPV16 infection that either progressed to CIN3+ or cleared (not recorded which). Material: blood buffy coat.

This CDR3 reads CASELAGVNEQFF. The DNA read from the CDR3 is TGTGCCAGCGAACTAGCGGGAGTAAATGAG. The V and J genes are TRBV11-2 and TRBJ2-1, with TRBD2 matching over 11 bases. The read is 3 residues too short to cover the CDR3 end, so that end is filled in from the germline J gene. Germline CDR1 SGHAT, CDR2 FQNNGV. The junction had 4 bases not matched to a gene; V was cut back by 8 bases and J by 7 bases. The CDR3 covers 13 residues.